Listed below are T cell receptor beta chains from one sample, sequenced in a study of control samples from healthy donors and cancer patients. Method: immunoSEQ multiplex PCR; TCRdb's copy keeps in-frame clones and lacks some. The table includes about 160,000 clones, approximately 90% detected once. Sequenced: blood. These receptors were obtained from a man younger than 45 in good health. The CDR3 runs from the conserved cysteine through the conserved F or W. A D gene is named only where the DNA matches it firmly. Size is omitted from some rows. Given values are once, few, many or a class for expanded clones.

>TRBV5-5|TRBJ2-7|NA|NA
TGTGCCAGCAGCTTGTTCGGGTTCCCCTACGAGCAGTACTTC
CASSLFGFPYEQYF
>TRBV5-6|TRBJ2-1|once|NA
TGTGCCAGCAGCATTATGGGAGTCTACAATGAGCAGTTCTTC
CASSIMGVYNEQFF
>TRBV2|TRBJ1-4|NA|NA
TGTGCCAGCAGCCCCTCGGCAGGATATGAAAAACTGTTTTTT
CASSPSAGYEKLFF
>TRBV29-1|TRBJ2-3|once|NA
TGCAGCATTAATGGGGCAGATACGCAGTATTTT
CSINGADTQYF
>TRBV6-1|TRBJ2-1|NA|TRBD1
TGTGCCAGCAGTGAAGCGGGACAGGGGGCGCGGAATGAGCAGTTCTTC
CASSEAGQGARNEQFF
>TRBV7-8|TRBJ1-5|NA|NA
TGTGCCAGCAGCCTTGGGGAGGGACGCAATCAGCCCCAGCATTTT
CASSLGEGRNQPQHF
>TRBV2|TRBJ2-5|NA|TRBD2
TGTGCCAGCAGAGAACCGGGACTAGCTTCGAAGACCCAGTACTTC
CASREPGLASKTQYF
>TRBV5-1|TRBJ1-1|NA|NA
TGCGCCAGCAGCGCGAACGTCATGAACACTGAAGCTTTCTTT
CASSANVMNTEAFF
>TRBV6-6|TRBJ2-7|once|NA
TGTGCCAGCGTAGGTCCAGGGGACGAGCAGTACTTC
CASVGPGDEQYF
>TRBV7-3|TRBJ2-3|NA|NA
TGTGCCAGCAGCGACACAGATACGCAGTATTTT
CASSDTDTQYF
>TRBV5-6|TRBJ2-3|NA|NA
TGTGCCAGCAGCTTGACCCGCGCAAAGGTTACGCAGTATTTT
CASSLTRAKVTQYF
>TRBV18|TRBJ1-5|NA|NA
TGTGCCAGCTCACCTCAGGGGACTCAGCCCCAGCATTTT
CASSPQGTQPQHF
>TRBV3-1/TRBV3-2|TRBJ1-2|NA|TRBD1
TGTGCCAGCAGCCAACCGGACAGGGGCGATGGCTACACCTTC
CASSQPDRGDGYTF
>TRBV7-2|TRBJ1-5|NA|TRBD1
TGTGCCAGCAGCTTAGATGGGACAGGGGCCAATCAGCCCCAGCATTTT
CASSLDGTGANQPQHF
>TRBV7-3|TRBJ2-3|NA|TRBD2
TGTGCCAGCAGCCAATCGTTGCGGGGGAGAGGCACAGATACGCAGTATTTT
CASSQSLRGRGTDTQYF
>TRBV19|TRBJ2-3|NA|NA
TGTGCCAGTAACCTCATAGGGAATACGCAGTATTTT
CASNLIGNTQYF
>TRBV21-1|TRBJ2-7|NA|NA
TGTGCCAGCAGCAAGACAGGGGGGCCCCTAGGTCGCTCCCTCTACGAGCAGTACTTC
CASSKTGGPLGRSLYEQYF
>TRBV5-4|TRBJ2-7|NA|NA
TGTGCCAGCAGCTCCCCGGGCGAGCAGTACTTC
CASSSPGEQYF
>TRBV19|TRBJ2-3|NA|TRBD2
TGTGCCAGTGGGGTAGCGGGAGCCCCGCAGTATTTT
CASGVAGAPQYF
>TRBV14|TRBJ2-2|NA|NA
TGTGCCAGCGGACCCACTTCGAACACCGGGGAGCTGTTTTTT
CASGPTSNTGELFF
>TRBV18|TRBJ1-1|NA|NA
TGTGCCAGCTCACCACCGGAAGGTGAAGCTTTCTTT
CASSPPEGEAFF
>TRBV6-5|TRBJ1-2|NA|NA
TGTGCCAGCAGCCGAACCCCGGGCTATGGCTACACCTTC
CASSRTPGYGYTF
>TRBV13|TRBJ1-2|NA|NA
TGTGCCAGCAGCTCAGGACGTCGCCGGGGAGGTGGCTACACCTTC
CASSSGRRRGGGYTF
>TRBV6-5|TRBJ1-2|NA|NA
TGTGCCAGCAGTTACTCCGGCAGGGCCTATGGCTACACCTTC
CASSYSGRAYGYTF
>TRBV3-1/TRBV3-2|TRBJ2-2|NA|NA
TGTGCCAGCAGCCAAGCAAGGGGCACCGGGGAGCTGTTTTTT
CASSQARGTGELFF
>TRBV7-8|TRBJ2-5|NA|TRBD1
TGTGCCAGCAGCTTAACCGGGACAGGGCCTGAAGGGACCCAGTACTTC
CASSLTGTGPEGTQYF
>TRBV5-1|TRBJ2-2|NA|NA
TGCGCCAGCAGCCCACAATCTAACACCGGGGAGCTGTTTTTT
CASSPQSNTGELFF
>TRBV5-8|TRBJ2-7|NA|TRBD2
TGTGCCAGCAGCCCTACTAGCGGGAACAACGAGCAGTACTTC
CASSPTSGNNEQYF
>TRBV11-3|TRBJ2-2|NA|TRBD1
TGTGCCAGCAGCCACGGACAGGGAGGACACACCGGGGAGCTGTTTTTT
CASSHGQGGHTGELFF
>TRBV12-3/TRBV12-4|TRBJ1-2|NA|NA
TGTGCCAGCAGTTTGGGCCCTGGCTACACCTTC
CASSLGPGYTF
>TRBV3-1/TRBV3-2|TRBJ2-2|NA|NA
TGTGCCAGCAGCCAAGTTCACACGGGCGGGGAGCTGTTTTTT
CASSQVHTGGELFF
>TRBV7-6|TRBJ1-1|NA|NA
TGTGCCAGCAGCTTAGCGTACAACACTGAAGCTTTCTTT
CASSLAYNTEAFF
>TRBV29-1|TRBJ2-5|NA|NA
TGCAGCGTTGAGGGCGTGACCCAGTACTTC
CSVEGVTQYF
>TRBV7-9|TRBJ2-1|NA|TRBD1
TGTGCCAGCAGCCTTGATACAGGGGGCAATGAGCAGTTCTTC
CASSLDTGGNEQFF
>TRBV7-9|TRBJ1-4|NA|TRBD1
TGTGCCAGCAGCTTAGGGACAGGGAGTCCTAATGAAAAACTGTTTTTT
CASSLGTGSPNEKLFF
>TRBV18|TRBJ2-3|NA|TRBD2
TGTGCCAGCTCACCGTTGACTAGCGGGGGGGCCACAGATACGCAGTATTTT
CASSPLTSGGATDTQYF
>TRBV3-1/TRBV3-2|TRBJ2-5|NA|NA
TGTGCCAGCAGCTCGGGACTCCGCGAACGGGAGACCCAGTACTTC
CASSSGLRERETQYF
>TRBV7-3|TRBJ1-2|once|NA
TGTGCCAGCAGCTTATCGGGCTATGGCTACACCTTC
CASSLSGYGYTF
>TRBV18|TRBJ1-5|NA|NA
TGTGCCAGCTCATTTATGGGGGAGCATCAGCCCCAGCATTTT
CASSFMGEHQPQHF
>TRBV20-1|TRBJ1-2|NA|NA
TGCAGTGCTAGACCGTCCTATGGCTACACCTTC
CSARPSYGYTF
>TRBV19|TRBJ2-1|NA|NA
TGTGCCAGTAGTGTTCCTTGGACAACCGATGAGCAGTTCTTC
CASSVPWTTDEQFF
>TRBV15|TRBJ2-2|NA|NA
TGTGCCACCAGCAGTCCGCCCCTAGACGGCACCGGGGAGCTGTTTTTT
CATSSPPLDGTGELFF
>TRBV9|TRBJ1-6|NA|NA
TGTGCCAGCAGCGTTGGGCACACCCGTAATTCACCCCTCCACTTT
CASSVGHTRNSPLHF
>TRBV4-1|TRBJ1-5|NA|NA
TGCGCCAGCAGTCCCTCGGAGGGTAGCAATCAGCCCCAGCATTTT
CASSPSEGSNQPQHF
>TRBV18|TRBJ2-1|NA|NA
TGTGCCAGCTCCCCACCGGCGGGGGCATTTGTTGAGCAGTTCTTC
CASSPPAGAFVEQFF